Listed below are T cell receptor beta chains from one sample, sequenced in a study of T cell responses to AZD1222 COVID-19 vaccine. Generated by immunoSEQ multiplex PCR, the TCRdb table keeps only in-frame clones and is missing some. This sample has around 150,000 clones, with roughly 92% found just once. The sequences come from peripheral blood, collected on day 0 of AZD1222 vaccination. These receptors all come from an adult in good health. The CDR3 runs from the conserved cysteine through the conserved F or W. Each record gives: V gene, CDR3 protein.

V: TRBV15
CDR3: CATSRASGVGNQPQHF

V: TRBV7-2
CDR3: CASSQGGLAVGELFF

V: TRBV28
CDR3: CASILNQDTEAFF

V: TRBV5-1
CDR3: CASSLAPGLAGGSEQYF

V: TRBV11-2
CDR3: CASSFSLTGTGGYGYTF

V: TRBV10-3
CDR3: CAISEGTGLASSERFF

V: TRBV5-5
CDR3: CASSLPQGRNTQYF

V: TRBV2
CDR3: CASRFQGRTEAFF

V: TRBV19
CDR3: CASTRGDYGYTF

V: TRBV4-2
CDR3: CASSQGGAPEAFF

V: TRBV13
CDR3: CASSLASGLYNEQFF

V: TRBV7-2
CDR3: CASSLVDFGSYEQYF

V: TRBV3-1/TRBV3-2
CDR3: CASSQAGVADTQYF

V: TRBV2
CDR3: CASSELANYGYTF

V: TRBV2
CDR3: CASSEEIGQGGGYTF

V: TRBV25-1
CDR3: CASSDYYWTSGSYEQFF

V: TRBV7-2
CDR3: CASSVRLLGNTIYF

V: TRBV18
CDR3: CASSPSMRGNTEAFF

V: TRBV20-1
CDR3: CSASTVLANYGYTF

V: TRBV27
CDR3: CASSLGGGEQYF

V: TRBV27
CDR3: CASSALGARNEQFF

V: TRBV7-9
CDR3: CASSLAQGATNEKLFF

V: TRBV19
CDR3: CASSITITFPTGELFF

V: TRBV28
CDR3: CASIASGANVLTF

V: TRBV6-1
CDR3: CASSEISRETQYF

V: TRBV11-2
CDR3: CASSLGLSNTEAFF

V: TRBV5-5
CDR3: CASSLDRADPTYEQYF

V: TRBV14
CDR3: CASSQRRTTRGTDTQYF

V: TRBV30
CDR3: CAWSSLAYEQYF

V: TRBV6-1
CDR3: CASSEEGQGGNTIYF

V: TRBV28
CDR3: CASGTPTGSGNTIYF

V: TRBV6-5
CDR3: CASSYSNTGGQPQHF

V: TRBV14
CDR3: CASSQEVYRQGAYEQYF

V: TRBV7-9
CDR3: CASITTEHEAFF

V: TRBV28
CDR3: CASSLGPGVYF

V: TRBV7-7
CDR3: CASSPLLAGIRSGANVLTF

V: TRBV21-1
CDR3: CASSRRTSGPYEQYF

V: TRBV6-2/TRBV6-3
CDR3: CASSYSLPGGNEKLFF

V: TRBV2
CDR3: CASEAGVNQPQHF

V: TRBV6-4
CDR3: CASSDSIAGGDTGELFF

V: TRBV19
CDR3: CASSMGTWEQYF

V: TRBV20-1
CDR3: CSVKVYEQYF

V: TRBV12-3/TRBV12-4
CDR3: CASSLGGNEAFF

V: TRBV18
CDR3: CASSPGGGANYGYTF

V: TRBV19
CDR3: CASKDGNSPLHF

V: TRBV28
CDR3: CAGSRRDDGELFF

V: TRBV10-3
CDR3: CAIRGQGLNTEAFF

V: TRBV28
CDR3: CASRSGTAVKTQYF

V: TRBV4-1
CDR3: CASNDGLDGGELFF

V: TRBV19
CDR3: CASRRRPPGLGTSSTDTQYF

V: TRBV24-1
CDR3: CATSDALAGGRGEQFF

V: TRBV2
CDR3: CASSGGGYTF

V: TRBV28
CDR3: CAISGTSARIPSTDTQYF

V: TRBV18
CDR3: CASSPAPALAGNTIYF

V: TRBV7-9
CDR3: CASSLRGEAFF

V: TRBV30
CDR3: CAWSEQGASGEKLFF

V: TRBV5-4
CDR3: CASSRGSTEAFF